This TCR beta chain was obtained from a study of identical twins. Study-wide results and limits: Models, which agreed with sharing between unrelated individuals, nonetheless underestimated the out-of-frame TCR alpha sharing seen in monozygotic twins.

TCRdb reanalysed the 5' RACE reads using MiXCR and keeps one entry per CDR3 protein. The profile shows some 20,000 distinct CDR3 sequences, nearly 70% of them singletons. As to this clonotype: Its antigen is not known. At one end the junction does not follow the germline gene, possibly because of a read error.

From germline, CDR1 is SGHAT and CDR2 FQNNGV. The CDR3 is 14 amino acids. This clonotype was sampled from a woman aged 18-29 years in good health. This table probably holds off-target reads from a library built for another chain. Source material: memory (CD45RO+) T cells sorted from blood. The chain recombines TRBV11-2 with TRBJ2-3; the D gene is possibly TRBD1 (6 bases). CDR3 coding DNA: TGTGCCTGCAGCGTGGGACACAACACAGATACGCAGTATTTT. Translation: CACSVGHNTDTQYF.